Many counts were recorded for the clone carrying this T cell receptor beta chain. Its cognate antigen is unknown. All donors comprised healthy Caucasians. The data belong to a study of identical twins. The study, taken as a whole, reports: Cross-sectional statistics, not tracking of the same donors, supported the conclusions.

Template switching added a universal primer binding site, and final cDNA carried unique molecular identifiers. TCRdb fed the 5' RACE reads into MiXCR, producing one record per CDR3 protein. The table lists nearly 650,000 distinct CDR3 sequences, around 7.4% of them singletons. The sample also formed part of further work on yellow fever vaccine responses in identical twins.

The sequence derives from a woman under 30 in good health. The sequencing input was PBMCs.

The CDR3 reads CASSPKARDTQFTDTQYF. CDR3 nucleotides: TGTGCCAGCAGCCCAAAAGCCCGGGACACCCAATTCACAGATACGCAGTATTTT. The chain has TRBV11-2 and TRBJ2-3, with D maybe TRBD1 (6 bases). V was shortened by 5 bases and J by 2 bases, with 23 bases between the two germline ends. CDR3 length: 18 amino acids. CDR1 is SGHAT, CDR2 FQNNGV, per germline.